The rows below give T cell receptor beta chains drawn from one sample of a study of patients and donors after allogeneic stem cell transplantation. Using its own MiXCR run on the RT-PCR reads, TCRdb lists one record per CDR3 protein. The sample consists of about a million distinct CDR3 sequences, about a sixth of them appearing once. The sample consisted of blood, either unsorted or a sorted T cell fraction (not recorded which). The source is a human donor who was either an allogeneic HSCT recipient or a stem cell or donor lymphocyte infusion donor (not recorded which). It is not recorded whose cells these are; they may come from a transplant donor. Each CDR3 is given with its conserved first and last residue. A D gene is named only where the DNA matches it firmly. Rows may omit the clone size; those that give it use once, few, many or a size class.

D: .; size: .; V: TRBV27; J: TRBJ2-1; DNA: TGTGCCAGCAGTTCCTCCGGGGCCCCCGGTCGGGCCTACAATGAGCAGTTCTTC; CDR3: CASSSSGAPGRAYNEQFF
D: .; size: .; V: TRBV15; J: TRBJ1-6; DNA: TGTGCCACCAGCAGAGTAGGAGGAAATTCACCCCTCCACTTT; CDR3: CATSRVGGNSPLHF
D: TRBD1; size: many; V: TRBV15; J: TRBJ2-3; DNA: TGTGCCACCAGCAGAGGAGGAACAGGGGCCTCCACAGATACGCAGTATTTT; CDR3: CATSRGGTGASTDTQYF
D: TRBD1; size: .; V: TRBV20-1; J: TRBJ1-1; DNA: TGCAGTGCTAGTGGGGGACAGGGTAAACGAGGTGAAGCTTTCTTT; CDR3: CSASGGQGKRGEAFF
D: TRBD1; size: few; V: TRBV20-1; J: TRBJ2-7; DNA: TGCAGTGCACCCCGGACAGGGGGCTACGAGCAGTACTTC; CDR3: CSAPRTGGYEQYF
D: .; size: many; V: TRBV12-3/TRBV12-4; J: TRBJ2-3; DNA: TGTGCCAGCAGGCAGGGAATAACAGATACGCAGTATTTT; CDR3: CASRQGITDTQYF
D: .; size: few; V: TRBV20-1; J: TRBJ2-7; DNA: TGCAGTGCTAGTACGGGCTACGAGCAGTACTTC; CDR3: CSASTGYEQYF
D: .; size: .; V: TRBV6-5; J: TRBJ2-3; DNA: TGTGCCAGCAGTTATTTGGGGACTGGCACAGATACGCAGTATTTT; CDR3: CASSYLGTGTDTQYF
D: TRBD1; size: .; V: TRBV3-1; J: TRBJ2-2; DNA: TGTGCCAGCAGCCGGGGACAGGATGGGTCCGGGGAGCTGTTTTTT; CDR3: CASSRGQDGSGELFF
D: TRBD1; size: .; V: TRBV15; J: TRBJ2-7; DNA: TGTGCCACCAGCAGAGACAACAGGGGATCGGGCGAGCAGTACTTC; CDR3: CATSRDNRGSGEQYF
D: TRBD1; size: few; V: TRBV28; J: TRBJ2-5; DNA: TGTGCCAGCACCCTTATCGGGACAGAAGAGACCCAGTACTTC; CDR3: CASTLIGTEETQYF
D: TRBD1; size: few; V: TRBV27; J: TRBJ2-1; DNA: TGTGCCAGCAGTTCCCACAGGGGTGAGGAGCAGTTCTTC; CDR3: CASSSHRGEEQFF
D: TRBD1; size: .; V: TRBV7-8; J: TRBJ1-1; DNA: TGTGCCAGCAGCTCCTTAGACAGGGGTATTACTGAAGCTTTCTTT; CDR3: CASSSLDRGITEAFF
D: .; size: .; V: TRBV29-1; J: TRBJ1-2; DNA: TGCAGCGTTGTGGGCGGGGAGAATGGCTACACCTTC; CDR3: CSVVGGENGYTF
D: .; size: .; V: TRBV3-1; J: TRBJ1-1; DNA: TGTGCCAGCAGCCGCGGGGAGGGTCGGGGAGGTGAAGCTTTCTTT; CDR3: CASSRGEGRGGEAFF
D: TRBD1; size: .; V: TRBV6-2/TRBV6-3; J: TRBJ2-2; DNA: TGTGCCAGCAGTTACTCGACCGGGACAGGGGTCACCGGGGAGCTGTTTTTT; CDR3: CASSYSTGTGVTGELFF
D: .; size: few; V: TRBV12-3/TRBV12-4; J: TRBJ1-6; DNA: TGTGCCAGCAGTTTGGGGCCCGTTTATTCACCCCTCCACTTT; CDR3: CASSLGPVYSPLHF
D: TRBD1; size: once; V: TRBV7-3; J: TRBJ2-3; DNA: TGTGCCAGCAGCTGGGCCGGGACAGGGGGTCGGGGCACAGATACGCAGTATTTT; CDR3: CASSWAGTGGRGTDTQYF
D: .; size: few; V: TRBV4-2; J: TRBJ2-3; DNA: TGTGCCAGCAGCCAAGACTGGAGGGGGGCTAGCACAGATACGCAGTATTTT; CDR3: CASSQDWRGASTDTQYF
D: TRBD1; size: .; V: TRBV10-3; J: TRBJ2-2; DNA: TGTGCCATCAGTGAACCAGGGGGATCCGGGGAGCTGTTTTTT; CDR3: CAISEPGGSGELFF
D: .; size: many; V: TRBV12-3/TRBV12-4; J: TRBJ2-4; DNA: TGTGCCAGCAGCTATAGTGGGGGCCGAATAAACTTC; CDR3: CASSYSGGRINF
D: .; size: .; V: TRBV7-9; J: TRBJ1-1; DNA: TGTGCCAGCAGCTTAGATAAGACTGAAGCTTTCTTT; CDR3: CASSLDKTEAFF
D: TRBD2; size: .; V: TRBV5-1; J: TRBJ2-3; DNA: TGCGCCAGCAGCGCCCCTAGCGGGGGATCCACAGATACGCAGTATTTT; CDR3: CASSAPSGGSTDTQYF
D: .; size: few; V: TRBV5-1; J: TRBJ2-7; DNA: TGCGCCAGCAGCGTAAATACCTACGAGCAGTACTTC; CDR3: CASSVNTYEQYF
D: TRBD2; size: .; V: TRBV12-3/TRBV12-4; J: TRBJ2-7; DNA: TGTGCCAGCAGTTTAGGAGCGGGGAATACCTACGAGCAGTACTTC; CDR3: CASSLGAGNTYEQYF
D: .; size: few; V: TRBV7-8; J: TRBJ1-6; DNA: TGTGCCAGCAGCGGGGGGGGCTCAGAATCGAATTCACCCCTCCACTTT; CDR3: CASSGGGSESNSPLHF
D: .; size: few; V: TRBV4-1; J: TRBJ2-4; DNA: TGCGCCAGCAGCCAAGACCGCATTAAGTACTTC; CDR3: CASSQDRIKYF
D: TRBD1; size: few; V: TRBV27; J: TRBJ1-2; DNA: TGTGCCAGCAGTTTATCTTCGGCAGGGGGCGACTATGGCTACACCTTC; CDR3: CASSLSSAGGDYGYTF
D: TRBD1; size: .; V: TRBV2; J: TRBJ1-1; DNA: TGTGCCAGCAATGATGACAGGGGGCACACTGAAGCTTTCTTT; CDR3: CASNDDRGHTEAFF
D: .; size: .; V: TRBV11-2; J: TRBJ2-6; DNA: TGTGCCAGCAGCTTAACGAACGGAGGGCCGGGCTCTGGGGCCAACGTCCTGACTTTC; CDR3: CASSLTNGGPGSGANVLTF
D: TRBD2; size: .; V: TRBV4-2; J: TRBJ2-3; DNA: TGTGCCAGCAGCCCTACAACTAGCGGATGGACAGATACGCAGTATTTT; CDR3: CASSPTTSGWTDTQYF
D: .; size: few; V: TRBV5-1; J: TRBJ2-7; DNA: TGCGCCAGCAGCCCCGACGGTTTCTACGAGCAGTACTTC; CDR3: CASSPDGFYEQYF
D: TRBD2; size: .; V: TRBV7-2; J: TRBJ2-7; DNA: TGTGCCAGCAGCCGAGGACTAGCGGGGGGAAACGAGCAGTACTTC; CDR3: CASSRGLAGGNEQYF
D: .; size: many; V: TRBV5-1; J: TRBJ2-1; DNA: TGCGCCAGCACTCTTAACGAGGGGAATGAGCAGTTCTTC; CDR3: CASTLNEGNEQFF
D: TRBD1; size: few; V: TRBV11-2; J: TRBJ2-6; DNA: TGTGCCAGCAGCGTAGGGACAGCTGCTTTATGGCGCTCTGGGGCCAACGTCCTGACTTTC; CDR3: CASSVGTAALWRSGANVLTF
D: TRBD1; size: few; V: TRBV20-1; J: TRBJ1-2; DNA: TGCAGTGCTACTGGACAGGACTATGGCTACACCTTC; CDR3: CSATGQDYGYTF
D: TRBD1; size: .; V: TRBV4-3; J: TRBJ1-2; DNA: TGCGCCAGCAGCCAAGATGCGACAGGGACTGGATATGGCTACACCTTC; CDR3: CASSQDATGTGYGYTF
D: TRBD1; size: .; V: TRBV20-1; J: TRBJ1-2; DNA: TGCAGTGCTAGGCCGGACAGGGGGAACTATGGCTACACCTTC; CDR3: CSARPDRGNYGYTF
D: .; size: many; V: TRBV12-3/TRBV12-4; J: TRBJ1-5; DNA: TGTGCCAGCAGTCGACAGTATAGCAATCAGCCCCAGCATTTT; CDR3: CASSRQYSNQPQHF
D: .; size: .; V: TRBV7-9; J: TRBJ2-1; DNA: TGTGCCAGCAGCCCACCCGGGGGGCAGATTAAGGATGAGCAGTTCTTC; CDR3: CASSPPGGQIKDEQFF
D: .; size: .; V: TRBV7-2; J: TRBJ2-7; DNA: TGTGCCAGCAGCTTAGAGACAGGGGCTAGCGGGTCTCCCCAGTACTTC; CDR3: CASSLETGASGSPQYF
D: .; size: .; V: TRBV7-9; J: TRBJ2-7; DNA: TGTGCCAGCAGCTTCATCGAGATACCGGACGAGCAGTACTTC; CDR3: CASSFIEIPDEQYF
D: TRBD1; size: .; V: TRBV6-1; J: TRBJ1-2; DNA: TGTGCCAGCAGTGAAAGTCAGGGGGCTGGCTACACCTTC; CDR3: CASSESQGAGYTF
D: TRBD1; size: .; V: TRBV6-1; J: TRBJ1-2; DNA: TGTGCCAGCAGGGCTCCGGGACAGCTTAACTATGGCTACACCTTC; CDR3: CASRAPGQLNYGYTF
D: TRBD2; size: few; V: TRBV12-3/TRBV12-4; J: TRBJ2-1; DNA: TGTGCCAGCAGTCTTCGACTAGCAGATGAGCAGTTCTTC; CDR3: CASSLRLADEQFF
D: .; size: .; V: TRBV27; J: TRBJ2-2; DNA: TGTGCCAGCAGAACACGGGACACTTACACCGGGGAGCTGTTTTTT; CDR3: CASRTRDTYTGELFF
D: .; size: .; V: TRBV11-3; J: TRBJ1-1; DNA: TGTGCCAGCAGCTTAGGGGGGGAGGCTGAAGCTTTCTTT; CDR3: CASSLGGEAEAFF
D: .; size: .; V: TRBV5-6; J: TRBJ2-7; DNA: TGTGCCAGCAGTTCATATGGGCGGGCCTACGAGCAGTACTTC; CDR3: CASSSYGRAYEQYF
D: TRBD2; size: .; V: TRBV25-1; J: TRBJ2-7; DNA: TGTGCCAGCAGTGAAGAGCCTAGCGGGATAGGCGCCTACGAGCAGTACTTC; CDR3: CASSEEPSGIGAYEQYF
D: TRBD1; size: .; V: TRBV7-6; J: TRBJ2-3; DNA: TGTGCCAGCAGCCGAAACAGGGGGCAAGGCACAGATACGCAGTATTTT; CDR3: CASSRNRGQGTDTQYF
D: TRBD2; size: .; V: TRBV11-3; J: TRBJ2-1; DNA: TGTGCCAGCAGCTCCTCCCTAGCGGGAGAGGGGTACAATGAGCAGTTCTTC; CDR3: CASSSSLAGEGYNEQFF
D: TRBD1; size: .; V: TRBV12-3/TRBV12-4; J: TRBJ1-4; DNA: TGTGCCAGCAGTTTTACAGGGGGCCGTGAAAAACTGTTTTTT; CDR3: CASSFTGGREKLFF
D: .; size: few; V: TRBV6-6; J: TRBJ1-5; DNA: TGTGCCAGCAGGCTGAACAGACTCCAGCATTTT; CDR3: CASRLNRLQHF
D: TRBD1; size: few; V: TRBV20-1; J: TRBJ1-5; DNA: TGCAGTGCTAGAGATTTCCGGCTTGACAGGGATAAAAGTAGGGATGAACCCCAGCATTTT; CDR3: CSARDFRLDRDKSRDEPQHF
D: .; size: few; V: TRBV6-1; J: TRBJ1-5; DNA: TGTGCCAGCAGTCCCAACAGCGTTCTCCGTCAGCCCCAGCATTTT; CDR3: CASSPNSVLRQPQHF
D: TRBD2; size: .; V: TRBV10-3; J: TRBJ2-1; DNA: TGTGCCATCAGTGTAAGGACTAGCGGGATATCTGACAATGAGCAGTTCTTC; CDR3: CAISVRTSGISDNEQFF